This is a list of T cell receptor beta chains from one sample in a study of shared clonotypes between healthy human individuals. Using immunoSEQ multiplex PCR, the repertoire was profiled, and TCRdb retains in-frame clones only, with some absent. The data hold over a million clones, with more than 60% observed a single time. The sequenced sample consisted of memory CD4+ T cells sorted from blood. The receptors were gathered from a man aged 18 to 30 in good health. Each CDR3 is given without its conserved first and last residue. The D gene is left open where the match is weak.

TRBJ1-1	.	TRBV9	ASSVEDVPNTEAF
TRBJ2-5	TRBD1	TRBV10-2	ASSVVKRTGGGETQY
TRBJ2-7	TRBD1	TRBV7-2	ASSNPGQAYEQY
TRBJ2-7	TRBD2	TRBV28	ASSSAGGPYEQY
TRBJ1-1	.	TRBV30	AWNPGTLNTEAF
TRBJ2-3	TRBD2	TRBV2	ASRWGLSGRRSADTQY
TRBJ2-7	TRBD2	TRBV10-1	ASSLTSGSWNEQY
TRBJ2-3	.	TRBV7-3	ASSPAGTKKDTQY
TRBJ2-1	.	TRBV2	ASSGQGRNEQF
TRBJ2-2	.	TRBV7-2	ASSLARLETGELF
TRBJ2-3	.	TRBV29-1	SENRRTDTQY
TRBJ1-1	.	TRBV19	ASSNGQGTEAF
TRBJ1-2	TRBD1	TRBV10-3	AISEATGYGYT
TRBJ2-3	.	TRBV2	ASSTGGFQY
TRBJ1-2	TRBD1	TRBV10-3	AIMETGDGYT
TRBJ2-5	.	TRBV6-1	ASSRLLSNRETQY
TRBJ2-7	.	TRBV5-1	ASRPGAPDEQY
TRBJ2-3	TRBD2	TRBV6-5	ASSYSGLATDTQY
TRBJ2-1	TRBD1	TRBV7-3	ASSLEGARGDEQF
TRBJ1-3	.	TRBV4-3	ASSQRWGEMSSGNTIY
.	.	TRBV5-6	ASSPGPTYEQY
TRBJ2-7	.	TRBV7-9	ASHGTAPYEQY
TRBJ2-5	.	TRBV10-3	AIQGGGETQY
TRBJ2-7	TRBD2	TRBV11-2	ASSNSGGGEQY
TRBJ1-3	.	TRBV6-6	ASRTHTEGNTIY
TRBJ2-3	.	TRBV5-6	ASSLYGLDTQY
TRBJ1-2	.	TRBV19	ASSIDGRNYGYT
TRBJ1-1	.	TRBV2	ASEGRENTEAF
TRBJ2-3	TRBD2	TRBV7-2	ASSLGATSGGSQY
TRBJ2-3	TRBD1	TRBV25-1	ASSPTGSADTQY
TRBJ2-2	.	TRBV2	ASSSAGTGELF
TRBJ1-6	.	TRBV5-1	ASSLLPQGSGNSPLH
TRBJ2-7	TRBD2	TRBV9	ASSVAGTSGSFYEQY
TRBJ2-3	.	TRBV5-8	ASSPDFLAPYTDTQY
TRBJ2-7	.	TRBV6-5	ASSASRFGSYEQY
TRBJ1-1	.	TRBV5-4	ASSFGLGGTEAF
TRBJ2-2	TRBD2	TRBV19	ASSTLMGLANTGELF
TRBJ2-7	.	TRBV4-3	ASSQEPGSLSGEQY
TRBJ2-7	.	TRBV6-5	ASRPSLVPEQY
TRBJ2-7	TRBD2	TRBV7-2	ASSLHSGGSYEQY
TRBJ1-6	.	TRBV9	ASSVERAGQSSYNSPLH
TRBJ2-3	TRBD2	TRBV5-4	ASSSAWTRRTDTQY
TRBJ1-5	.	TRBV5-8	ASSFASNQPQH
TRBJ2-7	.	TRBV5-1	ASSLLYGSYEQY
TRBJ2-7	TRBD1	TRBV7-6	ASSLGTGTDSYEQY
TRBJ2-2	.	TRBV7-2	ASREWAGELF